The clone carrying this T cell receptor beta chain was detected only a few times. Its antigen is currently unknown. V was clipped by 5 bases and J by 5 bases; unmatched bases: 3. CDR1 and CDR2 from the germline V gene are SGHTA and FQGNSA. This CDR3 contains 13 residues. Both TCR beta VDJ combination and CDR3 sequence profiling were carried out. Genomic DNA was the template for this profiling. TCRdb re-derived calls from the reads in MiXCR, one entry per CDR3 protein. The sample has roughly 180,000 distinct CDR3 sequences, 46% seen once; the top ten hold under 3%. The data stem from a study of CD8+CD57+ T cells in acquired aplastic anemia. For the study at large: Mean yield of DNA from sorted CD4+ and CD8+ cells was about 3.2 ug. Healthy donors yielded about 9.9 million CD4+ cell reads on average. Study-level points and caveats: Patient and control CD8+ Simpson's diversity was not significantly different. The study identified roughly 31 CD8+ CDR3 sequences shared by patients and controls.

The source of this sequence is a human donor in good health. J is TRBJ2-5 and V is TRBV7-2; 9 nucleotides agree with TRBD1. Sequencing input: sorted CD4+, CD8+, or CD8+CD57+ T cells (not recorded which) from PBMCs. The CDR3 region has the DNA TGTGCCAGCAGCCCCGGGACAGGGGAGACCCAGTACTTC. Amino acid sequence: CASSPGTGETQYF.